The source of this TCR beta chain is a study of T cells after yellow fever vaccination. Germline V lookup: CDR1 LNHDA, CDR2 SQIVND (reference sequence). The V gene end was trimmed by 6 bases and the J gene end by 4 bases; junction bases not matched to a gene: 9. The CDR3 spans 15 residues. UMIs and a universal primer site were added when TCR cDNA was made by 5'RACE template switching. From the 5' RACE reads, TCRdb called clonotypes with MiXCR, one entry per CDR3 protein. The sample gives 110,000 to 150,000 distinct CDR3 sequences, about 7% of which show up once; under 0.7% is in the top ten. With regard to this clonotype: Its antigen is as yet unknown.

Study-wide results and caveats: Contaminants from the bulk population, in the form of abundant clonotypes, could be found in FACS-sorted repertoires. A weaker but faster secondary response was observed, peaking on day 5 versus 15. Clones from primary vaccination mostly reappeared after the booster (roughly 97% CD4, approximately 86% CD8).

The sample was CD4+ T cells sorted from PBMCs, taken 10 days after the yellow fever booster vaccination. The rearrangement joins TRBV19 to TRBJ2-5; 9 bases map to TRBD2. This sequence originates from a man younger than 40 who received the YFV17D yellow fever vaccine. CDR3 DNA sequence: TGTGCCAGTAGCATGGTAGCGGGAGAACGAGAGACCCAGTACTTC. Its protein product is CASSMVAGERETQYF.